The 28 T cell receptor beta chains presented below share a single source sample, sequenced in a study of blood T cells in healthy people across ages. A J-beta primer mix and a sample-barcoded 5' primer were used in a second PCR of about 7 to 12 cycles. TCRdb independently ran MiXCR on the 5' RACE reads; one entry per CDR3 protein. The table includes around 800,000 distinct CDR3 sequences, about a quarter detected once. The sample was also reused in another study, on T cells of mothers and their children.

Material: blood. These receptor sequences come from a boy between 10 and 17 years old in good health.

This clonotype was observed a handful of times. The chain uses TRBV27 and TRBJ2-5; 7 nucleotides align to TRBD1. Per the germline V gene, CDR1 is MNHEY and CDR2 is SMNVEV (reference sequence). The CDR3 length is 15 residues. Trimming removed 5 bases from V and 9 bases from J; junction bases left unmatched: 15. CDR3 in DNA: TGTGCCAGCAGTCCCCGGACAGGCCCGGCGGAGGCCCAGTACTTC. Protein: CASSPRTGPAEAQYF.

This clonotype was seen only once. The chain uses TRBV5-5 and TRBJ1-6; maybe TRBD1 (6 bases). This CDR3 contains 15 residues. Trimming took off 4 bases at V and 9 bases at J, with 17 bases between the two ends. Germline assignment: CDR1 SGHKS and CDR2 YYEKEE (reference sequence). CDR3 region: CASSHMKGEGSPLHF. The CDR3 DNA is TGTGCCAGCAGCCACATGAAGGGGGAAGGTTCACCCCTCCACTTT.

This chain connects TRBV7-9 to TRBJ2-7; D may correspond to TRBD1 or TRBD2 (5 bases each). V was clipped by 3 bases and J by 3 bases, with 18 bases between them. CDR3 size: 16 residues. Germline V gives CDR1 SEHNR, CDR2 FQNEAQ (reference sequence). CDR3 DNA: TGTGCCAGCAGCTTGGGTCAGGGTCGGGAAATCTACGAGCAGTACTTC. Amino acid sequence: CASSLGQGREIYEQYF.

The V and J genes are TRBV5-5 and TRBJ1-6; D ambiguous. Germline-derived CDR1 and CDR2 are SGHKS and YYEKEE (reference sequence). The CDR3 covers 15 residues. The V gene lost 4 bases and the J gene lost 3 bases, with 11 bases spanning the gap. The CDR3 sequence is CASSGRWSYNSPLHF. For the CDR3, the DNA is TGTGCCAGCAGCGGAAGATGGAGCTATAATTCACCCCTCCACTTT.

The table lists this clonotype with a few counts. This chain uses TRBV6-1 with TRBJ2-5; TRBD1 aligns across 8 bases. The last part of the DNA fits TRBJ2-7 better; the J call may be wrong. This CDR3 is 13 amino acids long. Germline CDR1 and CDR2: MNHNS and SASEGT. In DNA, the CDR3 is TGTGCCAGCAGGGGACAGGCGGGCTACGAGCAGTACTTC. Translating gives CASRGQAGYEQYF.

V and J are TRBV6-6 and TRBJ2-5; a possible D gene is TRBD2 (6 bases). Germline V gene data show CDR1 as MNHNY and CDR2 as SVGAGI (reference sequence). The CDR3 totals 15 residues. V lost 8 bases and J lost 0, with 16 bases in between. CDR3 sequence (DNA): TGTGCCAGCTACCTGGGCGGGGTAAACCAAGAGACCCAGTACTTC. It specifies CASYLGGVNQETQYF.

The rearrangement uses TRBV7-8 and TRBJ2-3, with D tentatively TRBD1 or TRBD2 (5 bases each). The CDR3 runs to 16 residues. The V end was cut by 5 bases, the J end by 0 bases, with 15 bases between. From germline, CDR1 is SGHVS and CDR2 FQNEAQ. CDR3 sequence reads: CASSQTRDPSTDTQYF. The CDR3 DNA reads as TGTGCCAGCAGCCAGACGAGGGACCCTAGCACAGATACGCAGTATTTT.

The table lists this clonotype with a few counts. The gene calls are TRBV11-1 and TRBJ2-6; possibly TRBD2 for D (5 bases). The ends were cut back, 1 base at V and 2 bases at J, with 18 bases in the middle. The length of the CDR3 is 19 residues. Germline V lookup: CDR1 SGHAT, CDR2 FQDESV (reference sequence). This CDR3 is CASSLGLVRGNTGANVLTF. As DNA, the CDR3 is TGTGCCAGCAGCTTAGGGCTGGTCCGGGGAAATACTGGGGCCAACGTCCTGACTTTC.

The chain employs TRBV4-3 and TRBJ2-2; TRBD2 agrees at 10 bases. The CDR3 totals 17 residues. V lost 1 base and J lost 7; bases outside the gene matches: 9. Germline CDR1 reads LGHNA; CDR2 reads YSLEER. CDR3 protein: CASSQVLAGVVVGELFF. DNA of the CDR3: TGCGCCAGCAGCCAAGTCCTAGCGGGAGTCGTCGTCGGGGAGCTGTTTTTT.

V is TRBV2 and J is TRBJ2-1, with unresolved D. Germline loops: CDR1 SNHLY, CDR2 FYNNEI. V was shortened by 6 bases and J by 0 bases, with 15 bases between the two germline ends. This CDR3 is 16 amino acids long. The chain's CDR3 is CASSDLSWGSYNEQFF. CDR3 DNA sequence: TGTGCCAGCAGCGACCTCAGTTGGGGCTCCTACAATGAGCAGTTCTTC.

This clonotype was observed a handful of times. The rearrangement uses TRBV5-1 and TRBJ2-5, with TRBD2 matching over 9 bases. The assigned J gene may be wrong: the sequence end matches TRBJ2-1 better. In germline, CDR1 is SGHRS, CDR2 YFSETQ. This CDR3 has 14 amino acids. The CDR3 nucleotides read TGCGCCAGCGGGCCCAGCGGGGGGATCAATGAGCAGTTCTTC. Its protein product is CASGPSGGINEQFF.

Comments on this clonotype: One end of the junction does not line up with germline, which may come from a read error. V gene TRBV20-1 combines with J gene TRBJ2-3, with 7 bases identical to TRBD1. CDR1 and CDR2 from the germline V gene are DFQATT and SNEGSKA (reference sequence). The CDR3 consists of 14 residues. The CDR3 nucleotides read TGCAGTGCTAGGGGGACAGCTAGCACAGATACGCGGTATTTT. The encoded protein is CSARGTASTDTRYF.

This sequence joins TRBV30 and TRBJ2-5, with D possibly being TRBD2 (6 bases). This CDR3 has 14 amino acids. Looked up from germline, CDR1 is GTSNPN and CDR2 is SVGIG (reference sequence). Trimming cost V 2 bases and J 4 bases, with 14 bases left between them. This CDR3 is CAWSMRGLRETQYF. DNA of the CDR3: TGTGCCTGGAGTATGCGGGGACTTAGAGAGACCCAGTACTTC.

The V and J genes are TRBV20-1 and TRBJ2-3, with a possible D match to TRBD2 (6 bases). From germline, CDR1 is DFQATT and CDR2 SNEGSKA (reference sequence). The CDR3 loop spans 14 amino acids. V lost 4 bases and J lost 2, with 13 bases in between. The CDR3 reads CSAIAGRFTDTQYF. The CDR3 nucleotides are TGCAGTGCTATTGCGGGGCGGTTCACAGATACGCAGTATTTT.

This clonotype was detected only once. The chain uses TRBV12-3 or TRBV12-4 and TRBJ1-1, with a weak D call TRBD1 (5 bases). This CDR3 has 13 amino acids. V was clipped by 8 bases and J by 1 base, with 11 bases between them. The CDR3 sequence is CASCPQGNTEAFF. The CDR3 DNA is TGTGCCAGCTGTCCTCAGGGGAACACTGAAGCTTTCTTT.

The chain combines TRBV5-1 with TRBJ1-2; D unclear. CDR3 size: 15 residues. CDR1 is SGHRS and CDR2 is YFSETQ in the germline V gene. The V end lost 0 bases, the J end lost 3 bases, and 12 bases lay between the germline ends. The CDR3 protein is CASSLGSTEDYGYTF. CDR3 DNA: TGCGCCAGCAGCTTGGGCTCTACGGAGGACTATGGCTACACCTTC.

This clonotype was seen only a few times. The V and J genes are TRBV28 and TRBJ2-7; the D gene is possibly TRBD2 (7 bases). Germline CDR1 MDHEN, CDR2 SYDVKM. CDR3 length equals 14 residues. V was shortened by 4 bases and J by 7 bases, with 17 bases between the two germline ends. The CDR3 loop is CASSSDWGGYEQYF. The CDR3 DNA sequence: TGTGCCAGCAGTTCGGACTGGGGGGGCTATGAGCAGTACTTC.

V usage is TRBV12-3 or TRBV12-4 and J usage is TRBJ1-1, with D possibly TRBD1 on 5 matching bases. The V end lost 6 bases, the J end lost 6 bases, and 17 bases lay between the germline ends. This CDR3 is 14 amino acids long. The CDR3 DNA is TGTGCCAGCAGCATAGGGTGGCCGGGACCTGAAGCTTTCTTT. Translated: CASSIGWPGPEAFF.

The chain links TRBV2 to TRBJ2-7; perhaps TRBD2 as D (6 bases). There are 12 residues in the CDR3. Trimming removed 5 bases from V and 6 bases from J, with 11 bases in between. The germline gives CDR1 SNHLY, CDR2 FYNNEI. CDR3 in amino acids: CASSKRGGEQYF. The CDR3 coding sequence is TGTGCCAGCAGTAAAAGGGGAGGCGAGCAGTACTTC.

This clonotype was recorded a few times. This rearrangement joins TRBV6-6 to TRBJ1-3; D may be TRBD1 (6 bases). CDR1 is MNHNY, CDR2 SVGAGI, per germline (reference sequence). The CDR3 spans 15 residues. Trimming left V 2 bases short and J 0 bases short, with 8 bases between. CDR3 in amino acids: CASSYGGLSGNTIYF. DNA of the CDR3: TGTGCCAGCAGTTACGGGGGCCTCTCTGGAAACACCATATATTTT.

V gene TRBV10-3 combines with J gene TRBJ2-3; a weak D match, TRBD1 (6 bases). Between the trimmed V and J ends, which lost 7 bases and 4 bases, there was a span of 9 bases. CDR3 length: 12 amino acids. Per germline, CDR1 ENHRY and CDR2 SYGVKD. This CDR3 reads CAIKQGADTQYF. CDR3 in DNA: TGTGCCATCAAACAGGGAGCAGATACGCAGTATTTT.

This clonotype was seen a few times. The gene calls are TRBV6-1 and TRBJ2-5; TRBD2 matches 11 bases. Germline V gene data show CDR1 as MNHNS and CDR2 as SASEGT. V dropped 0 bases and J dropped 7; count of bases not matched to a gene: 7. This CDR3 contains 16 residues. In DNA, the CDR3 is TGTGCCAGCAGTGAAGCGGGTAGCGGGGGGGCCGGGACCCAGTACTTC. This gives the protein CASSEAGSGGAGTQYF.

This clonotype occurred a few times. V is TRBV20-1 and J is TRBJ2-5; TRBD2 matches at 8 bases. The CDR3 length is 13 residues. Germline values: CDR1 DFQATT, CDR2 SNEGSKA (reference sequence). Trimming at V came to 5 bases and at J to 3 bases, leaving 5 bases not matched to a gene. As DNA, the CDR3 is TGCAGTGCTCTGAGCGGGGGAAAAGAGACCCAGTACTTC. Translating gives CSALSGGKETQYF.

This clonotype appeared once. This sequence joins TRBV4-3 and TRBJ2-7; D might be TRBD2 (5 bases). The CDR3 runs to 14 residues. Trimming shortened V by 4 bases and J by 5 bases, and 15 bases separated the two germline ends. The germline CDR1 and CDR2 sequences are LGHNA and YSLEER. The CDR3 is CASSPLGSTDEQYF. The CDR3, as DNA: TGCGCCAGCAGCCCCCTAGGGAGTACGGACGAGCAGTACTTC.

This clonotype has just a few counts. The V gene is TRBV14, the J gene TRBJ2-1, with TRBD1 as a possible D gene (6 bases). Germline V gives CDR1 SGHDN, CDR2 FVKESK. The V gene lost 5 bases and the J gene lost 4 bases, with 9 bases spanning the gap. The CDR3 runs 13 residues. CDR3 sequence reads: CASSKDRYNEQFF. CDR3 coding DNA: TGTGCCAGCAGCAAGGACAGATACAATGAGCAGTTCTTC.

This clonotype was found a few times. The gene calls are TRBV7-2 and TRBJ2-1; D is perhaps TRBD2 (5 bases). The CDR3 runs to 14 residues. Per germline, CDR1 SGHTA and CDR2 FQGNSA. V was cut by 4 bases and J by 6 bases, with 13 bases left in between. CDR3 sequence (DNA): TGTGCCAGCAGCTCTAGCCTCCTTTCCAATGAGCAGTTCTTC. Amino acids: CASSSSLLSNEQFF.

This chain uses TRBV15 with TRBJ2-4; TRBD1 aligns across 7 bases. The CDR3 has 14 residues. Germline lookup yields CDR1 LNHNV and CDR2 YYDKDF (reference sequence). Trimming cost V 4 bases and J 8 bases; bases outside gene matches: 8. This chain's CDR3 is CATSTMGQSDIQYF. CDR3 sequence (DNA): TGTGCCACCAGCACCATGGGACAGTCGGACATTCAGTACTTC.

The J gene is TRBJ2-5, the V gene TRBV5-1, with D possibly matching TRBD2 (6 bases). Germline assignment: CDR1 SGHRS and CDR2 YFSETQ. The ends were cut back, 4 bases at V and 4 bases at J, with 17 bases in the middle. This CDR3 contains 15 residues. CDR3 bases: TGCGCCAGCAGCGGTGGAGGGAGCGATGGAGAGACCCAGTACTTC. Translation: CASSGGGSDGETQYF.